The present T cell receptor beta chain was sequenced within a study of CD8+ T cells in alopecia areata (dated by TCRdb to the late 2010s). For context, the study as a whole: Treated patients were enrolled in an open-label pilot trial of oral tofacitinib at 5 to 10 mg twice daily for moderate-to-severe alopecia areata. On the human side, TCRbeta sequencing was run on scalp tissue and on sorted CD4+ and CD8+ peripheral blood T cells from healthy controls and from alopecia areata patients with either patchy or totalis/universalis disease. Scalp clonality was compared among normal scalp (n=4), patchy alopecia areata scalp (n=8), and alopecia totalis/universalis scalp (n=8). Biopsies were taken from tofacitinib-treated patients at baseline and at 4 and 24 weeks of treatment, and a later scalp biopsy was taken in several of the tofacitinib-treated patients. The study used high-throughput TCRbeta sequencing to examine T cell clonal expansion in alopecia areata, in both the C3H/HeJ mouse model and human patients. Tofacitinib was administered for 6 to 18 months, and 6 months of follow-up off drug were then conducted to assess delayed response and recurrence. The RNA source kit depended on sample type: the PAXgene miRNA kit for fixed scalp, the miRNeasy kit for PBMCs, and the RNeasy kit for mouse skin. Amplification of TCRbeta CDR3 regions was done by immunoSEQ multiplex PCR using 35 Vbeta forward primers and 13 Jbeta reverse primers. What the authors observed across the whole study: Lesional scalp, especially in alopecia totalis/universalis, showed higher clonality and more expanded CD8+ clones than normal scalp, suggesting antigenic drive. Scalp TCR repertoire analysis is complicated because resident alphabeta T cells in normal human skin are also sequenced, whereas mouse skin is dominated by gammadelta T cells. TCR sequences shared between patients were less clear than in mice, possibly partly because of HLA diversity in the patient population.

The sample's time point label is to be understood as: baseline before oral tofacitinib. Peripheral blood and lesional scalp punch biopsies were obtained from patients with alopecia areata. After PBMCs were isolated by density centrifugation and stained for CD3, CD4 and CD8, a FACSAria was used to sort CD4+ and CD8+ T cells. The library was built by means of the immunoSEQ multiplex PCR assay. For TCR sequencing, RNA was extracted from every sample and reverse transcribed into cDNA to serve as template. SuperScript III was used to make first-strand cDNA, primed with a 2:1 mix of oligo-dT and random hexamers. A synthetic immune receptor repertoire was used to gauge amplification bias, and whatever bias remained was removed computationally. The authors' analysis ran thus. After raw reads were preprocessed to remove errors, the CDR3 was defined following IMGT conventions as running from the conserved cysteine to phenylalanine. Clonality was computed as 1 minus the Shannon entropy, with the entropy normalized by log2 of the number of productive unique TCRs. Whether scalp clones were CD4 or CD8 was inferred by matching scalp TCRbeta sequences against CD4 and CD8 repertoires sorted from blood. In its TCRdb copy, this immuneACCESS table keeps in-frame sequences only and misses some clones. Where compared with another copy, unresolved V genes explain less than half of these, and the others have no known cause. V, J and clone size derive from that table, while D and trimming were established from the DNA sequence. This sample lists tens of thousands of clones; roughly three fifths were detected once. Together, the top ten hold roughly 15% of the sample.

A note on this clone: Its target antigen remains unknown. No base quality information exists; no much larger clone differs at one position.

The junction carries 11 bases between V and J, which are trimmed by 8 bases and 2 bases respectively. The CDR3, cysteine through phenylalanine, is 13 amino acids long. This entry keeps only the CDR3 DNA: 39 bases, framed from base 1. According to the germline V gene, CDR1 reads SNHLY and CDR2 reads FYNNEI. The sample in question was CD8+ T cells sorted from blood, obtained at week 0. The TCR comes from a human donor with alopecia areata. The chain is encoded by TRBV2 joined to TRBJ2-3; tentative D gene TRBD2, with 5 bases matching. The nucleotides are TGTGCCAGCCTTACTAGGGACACAGATACGCAGTATTTT. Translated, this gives CASLTRDTDTQYF.